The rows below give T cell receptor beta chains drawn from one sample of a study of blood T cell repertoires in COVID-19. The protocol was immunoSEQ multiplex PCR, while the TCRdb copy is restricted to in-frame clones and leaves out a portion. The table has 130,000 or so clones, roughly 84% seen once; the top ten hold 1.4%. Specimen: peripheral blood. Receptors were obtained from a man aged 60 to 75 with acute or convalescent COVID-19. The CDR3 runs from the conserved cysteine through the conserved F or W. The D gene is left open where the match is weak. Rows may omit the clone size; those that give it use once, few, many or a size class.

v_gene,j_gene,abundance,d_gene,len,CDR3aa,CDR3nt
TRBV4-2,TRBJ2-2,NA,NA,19,CASSQAMGSISVFYGELFF,TGTGCCAGCAGCCAAGCCATGGGTAGCATCTCGGTTTTCTACGGGGAGCTGTTTTTT
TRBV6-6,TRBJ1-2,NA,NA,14,CASSYDPRRYGYTF,TGTGCCAGCAGTTATGACCCGAGGCGCTATGGCTACACCTTC
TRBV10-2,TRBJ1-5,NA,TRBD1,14,CASRTGGEGQPQHF,TGCGCCAGCAGGACAGGGGGCGAAGGTCAGCCCCAGCATTTT
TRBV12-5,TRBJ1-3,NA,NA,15,CASAWGGEPGNTIYF,TGTGCTAGTGCCTGGGGGGGAGAGCCTGGAAACACCATATATTTT
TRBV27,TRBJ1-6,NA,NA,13,CATRSPANSPLHF,TGTGCCACCAGAAGCCCTGCTAATTCACCCCTCCACTTT
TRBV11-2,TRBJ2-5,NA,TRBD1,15,CASSSTGGWQETQYF,TGTGCCAGCAGCTCAACAGGGGGCTGGCAAGAGACCCAGTACTTC
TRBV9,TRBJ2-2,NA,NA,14,CASSVGSGTGELFF,TGTGCCAGCAGCGTAGGAAGCGGCACCGGGGAGCTGTTTTTT
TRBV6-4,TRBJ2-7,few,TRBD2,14,CASSLLAGPYEQYF,TGTGCCAGCAGCCTACTAGCGGGGCCCTACGAGCAGTACTTC
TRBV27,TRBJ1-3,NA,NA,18,CASSSRPPWGASGNTIYF,TGTGCCAGCAGTTCCCGCCCCCCGTGGGGCGCCTCTGGAAACACCATATATTTT
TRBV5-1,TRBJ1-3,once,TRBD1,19,CASSPYWTGGFGSGNTIYF,TGCGCCAGCAGCCCATACTGGACAGGGGGGTTCGGATCTGGAAACACCATATATTTT
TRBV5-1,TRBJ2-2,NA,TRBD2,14,CASSSVAGTGELFF,TGCGCCAGCAGCTCCGTAGCGGGGACCGGGGAGCTGTTTTTT
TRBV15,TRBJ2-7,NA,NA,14,CATSRGHAAYEQYF,TGTGCCACCAGCAGAGGCCACGCGGCCTACGAGCAGTACTTC
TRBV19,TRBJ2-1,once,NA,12,CASSIVGYEQFF,TGTGCCAGTAGTATAGTCGGTTACGAGCAGTTCTTC
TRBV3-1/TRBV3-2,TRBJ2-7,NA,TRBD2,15,CASSHSAGGAYEQYF,TGTGCCAGCAGCCATTCAGCGGGAGGGGCCTACGAGCAGTACTTC
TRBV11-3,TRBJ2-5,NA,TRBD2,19,CASSPGFGSGGVRRETQYF,TGTGCCAGCAGCCCCGGGTTTGGTAGCGGGGGCGTCCGCCGAGAGACCCAGTACTTC
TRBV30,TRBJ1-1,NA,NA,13,CAWSHTGFTEAFF,TGTGCCTGGAGTCACACAGGGTTTACTGAAGCTTTCTTT
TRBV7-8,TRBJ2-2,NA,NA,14,CASSLYRGIGELFF,TGTGCCAGCAGCTTATATAGGGGAATCGGGGAGCTGTTTTTT
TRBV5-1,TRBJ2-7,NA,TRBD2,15,CASSSLLAGGPEQYF,TGCGCCAGCAGCTCCCTACTAGCGGGGGGGCCCGAGCAGTACTTC
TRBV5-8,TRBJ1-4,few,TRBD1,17,CASVRDRGRGANEKLFF,TGTGCCAGCGTACGGGACAGGGGGCGCGGGGCTAATGAAAAACTGTTTTTT
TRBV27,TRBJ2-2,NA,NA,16,CASSLTDRMKTGELFF,TGTGCCAGCAGTCTGACCGACAGGATGAAAACCGGGGAGCTGTTTTTT
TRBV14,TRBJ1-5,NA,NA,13,CASSQEGAQPQHF,TGTGCCAGCAGCCAAGAGGGGGCTCAGCCCCAGCATTTT
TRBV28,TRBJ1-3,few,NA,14,CASSFRGAGNTIYF,TGTGCCAGCAGCTTTCGGGGGGCCGGAAACACCATATATTTT
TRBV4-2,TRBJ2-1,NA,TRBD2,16,CASSQASTSGRNEQFF,TGTGCCAGCAGCCAAGCTTCGACTAGCGGGAGGAATGAGCAGTTCTTC
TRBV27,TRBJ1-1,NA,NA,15,CASSSIQTMNTEAFF,TGTGCCAGCAGTTCCATACAGACGATGAACACTGAAGCTTTCTTT
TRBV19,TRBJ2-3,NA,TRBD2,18,CASSIELGRLAYTDTQYF,TGTGCCAGTAGTATTGAATTGGGGAGACTAGCCTACACAGATACGCAGTATTTT
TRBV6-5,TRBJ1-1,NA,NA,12,CASRGMNTEAFF,TGTGCCAGCCGGGGGATGAACACTGAAGCTTTCTTT